One and the same sample provided the 30 T cell receptor beta chains below, sequenced in a study of T cell repertoires in cytomegalovirus infection. These receptors have no identified antigens. TCRdb re-derived calls from the reads in MiXCR, one entry per CDR3 protein. This table holds 900,000 to 950,000 distinct CDR3 sequences, under 40% found once. The sequencing used cultured CD8+ T cells from PBMCs, collected from culture after CMV antigen stimulation. The receptor source for this set is a human donor in good health (CMV status not recorded). Some clones in this sample may be carry-over from other donors' samples.

For the CDR3, the DNA is TGTGCCACCGGGACAGCCTATGGCTACACCTTC. Its translation is CATGTAYGYTF. This chain uses TRBV24-1 with TRBJ1-2, with 7 bases identical to TRBD1. The ends lost 9 bases at V and 4 bases at J; junction bases unmatched: 1. The length of the CDR3 is 11 residues. Germline V gene data show CDR1 as KGHDR and CDR2 as SFDVKD.

The rearrangement uses TRBV7-8 and TRBJ2-7; tentative D call: TRBD2 (6 bases). The germline gives CDR1 SGHVS, CDR2 FQNEAQ. The CDR3 covers 15 residues. V was shortened by 6 bases and J by 2 bases, with 17 bases between the two germline ends. The CDR3 is CASRMEGSPTYEQYV. The CDR3 DNA sequence: TGTGCCAGCAGGATGGAGGGAAGTCCTACCTACGAGCAGTACGTC.

This chain uses TRBV7-9 with TRBJ1-2, with 8 bases that match TRBD1. With 2 bases clipped from V and 6 bases from J, the junction kept 2 bases outside the gene matches. Germline-derived CDR1 and CDR2 are SEHNR and FQNEAQ (reference sequence). The CDR3 has 13 residues. CDR3 in DNA: TGTGCCAGCAGCTTACAGGGGGCGGATGGCTACACCTTC. This encodes CASSLQGADGYTF. The full variable domain, completed using reference TRBV7-9 and TRBJ1-2, is DTGVSQNPRHKITKRGQNVTFRCDPISEHNRLYWYRQTLGQGPEFLTYFQNEAQLEKSRLLSDRFSAERPKGSFSTLEIQRTEQGDSAMYLCASSLQGADGYTFGSGTRLTVV.

This clonotype was counted only a few times. V and J are TRBV20-1 and TRBJ2-7; TRBD2 might be the D (6 bases). Trimming removed 4 bases from V and 3 bases from J, with 13 bases in between. The CDR3 contains 13 residues. Germline-derived CDR1 and CDR2 are DFQATT and SNEGSKA (reference sequence). The CDR3 protein is CSATDGLHYEQYF. The CDR3, as DNA: TGCAGTGCTACCGACGGACTACACTACGAGCAGTACTTC.

This clonotype was found many times. The chain couples TRBV7-6 to TRBJ2-1, with a weak D call TRBD1 (5 bases). The germline gives CDR1 SGHVS, CDR2 FNYEAQ. The V end lost 1 base, the J end lost 6 bases, and 7 bases lay between the germline ends. This CDR3 comprises 13 residues. The CDR3 DNA follows: TGTGCCAGCAGCTTAGTGGGGCTCAATGAGCAGTTCTTC. The encoded protein is CASSLVGLNEQFF.

This clonotype was counted a few times. The chain recombines TRBV27 with TRBJ2-2; 12 nucleotides match TRBD1. Trimming removed 8 bases from V and 4 bases from J; junction bases left unmatched: 11. The CDR3 has 17 residues. Germline CDR1 MNHEY, CDR2 SMNVEV (reference sequence). In nucleotides, the CDR3 is TGTGCCAGCTATAATCCGGGACAGGGGGCTTTCACCGGGGAGCTGTTTTTT. Translation gives CASYNPGQGAFTGELFF.

The V call is TRBV10-3, the J call TRBJ1-1; TRBD1 agrees at 7 bases. The CDR3 spans 15 residues. V shed 7 bases and J 4 bases; nucleotides not matched to a gene: 12. Germline loops: CDR1 ENHRY, CDR2 SYGVKD. The CDR3 loop is CAITVTQGFGTEAFF. The DNA for the CDR3 is TGTGCCATCACCGTAACACAGGGGTTCGGCACTGAAGCTTTCTTT.

The gene calls are TRBV12-3 or TRBV12-4 and TRBJ1-1; 7 bases are shared with TRBD1. J gave up 1 base and V 6 bases, and 11 bases lay outside the gene matches. The CDR3 is 16 residues long. The CDR3 loop reads CASRSLSGDRNTEAFF. The CDR3 DNA reads as TGTGCCAGCAGATCTCTGTCGGGGGACAGGAACACTGAAGCTTTCTTT.

The rearrangement links TRBV24-1 to TRBJ2-2; TRBD2 matches 12 bases. Unmatched junction bases numbered 7, after V lost 4 bases and J lost 5 bases. The germline gives CDR1 KGHDR, CDR2 SFDVKD. The CDR3 covers 17 residues. In DNA form, the CDR3 reads TGTGCCACCAGTGACCTGACTAGCGGGGGTTTTACCGGGGAGCTGTTTTTT. This sequence encodes CATSDLTSGGFTGELFF.

This rearrangement joins TRBV5-4 to TRBJ1-6; 8 bases map to TRBD1. The germline V gene encodes CDR1 SGHNT and CDR2 YYREEE (reference sequence). This CDR3 has 15 amino acids. V lost 5 bases to trimming and J lost 10 bases; unmatched junction nucleotides: 11. Written as DNA, the CDR3 is TGTGCCAGCAGTTTTGCAGGGGGCGCACAATCACCCCTCCACTTT. It translates to CASSFAGGAQSPLHF. Complete variable domain (other parts from reference TRBV5-4 and TRBJ1-6): ETGVTQSPTHLIKTRGQQVTLRCSSQSGHNTVSWYQQALGQGPQFIFQYYREEENGRGNFPPRFSGLQFPNYSSELNVNALELDDSALYLCASSFAGGAQSPLHFGNGTRLTVT.

This chain links TRBV9 with TRBJ1-1, with unresolved D. The V end lost 4 bases, the J end lost 0 bases, and 13 bases lay between the germline ends. From germline, CDR1 is SGDLS and CDR2 YYNGEE. The CDR3 runs 15 residues. This CDR3 reads CASSPRDTVNTEAFF. In nucleotides, the CDR3 is TGTGCCAGCAGCCCTAGAGACACTGTGAACACTGAAGCTTTCTTT.

This sequence joins TRBV27 and TRBJ2-2, with 9 bases matching TRBD1. Germline lookup yields CDR1 MNHEY and CDR2 SMNVEV (reference sequence). Unmatched junction bases numbered 10, after V lost 4 bases and J lost 4 bases. CDR3 size: 17 residues. The CDR3 loop reads CASSSYYRQGGTGELFF. The CDR3 bases are TGTGCCAGCAGTTCTTATTACCGACAGGGGGGCACCGGGGAGCTGTTTTTT.

This clonotype was seen a handful of times. The chain uses TRBV18 and TRBJ2-1; possibly TRBD2 for D (7 bases). CDR3 length equals 16 residues. Germline values: CDR1 KGHSH, CDR2 LQKENI. Trimming cost V 3 bases and J 1 base, with 13 bases left between them. The CDR3 sequence: CASSPFAGASYNEQFF. The CDR3 DNA reads as TGTGCCAGCTCACCCTTTGCGGGGGCGTCCTACAATGAGCAGTTCTTC.

V gene TRBV11-3 combines with J gene TRBJ2-1, with no clear D. CDR3 length equals 15 residues. V lost 7 bases, J lost 7 bases, and 20 bases lay in between. CDR1 is SGHNT, CDR2 YENEEA, per germline. CDR3 sequence: CASTVLDREANEQFF. The CDR3 nucleotides read TGTGCCAGCACGGTACTGGATAGGGAAGCTAATGAGCAGTTCTTC. Complete variable domain (other parts from reference TRBV11-3 and TRBJ2-1): EAGVVQSPRYKIIEKKQPVAFWCNPISGHNTLYWYLQNLGQGPELLIRYENEEAVDDSQLPKDRFSAERLKGVDSTLKIQPAELGDSAVYLCASTVLDREANEQFFGPGTRLTVL.

This clonotype was found a few times. The chain links TRBV9 to TRBJ2-3, with 7 nucleotides matching TRBD2. Germline lookup yields CDR1 SGDLS and CDR2 YYNGEE. V shed 0 bases, J shed 5 bases, and the junction held 12 bases outside the gene matches. The CDR3 is 17 amino acids. DNA for the CDR3: TGTGCCAGCAGCGTAGGGGGGGGATCCCTGCTGGGAGATACGCAGTATTTT. Amino acids: CASSVGGGSLLGDTQYF.

V usage is TRBV7-6 and J usage is TRBJ2-1; D tentatively reads TRBD1 or TRBD2 (5 bases each). Trimming took 5 bases from V and 5 from J, leaving 16 bases between them. CDR1 is SGHVS, CDR2 FNYEAQ, per germline. The CDR3 runs 15 residues. CDR3: CASSPRRDGNNEQFF. The CDR3 coding sequence is TGTGCCAGCAGCCCCCGCCGGGACGGAAACAATGAGCAGTTCTTC.

The rearrangement joins TRBV2 to TRBJ2-7; 8 positions agree with TRBD2. V shed 7 bases, J shed 7 bases, and the junction held 3 bases outside the gene matches. This CDR3 comprises 11 residues. Germline assignment: CDR1 SNHLY and CDR2 FYNNEI. The CDR3 nucleotides are TGTGCCAGCACGGGAGGGTCGGAGCAGTACGTC. This translates into CASTGGSEQYV.

This clonotype was seen more than once but under ten times. The CDR3 DNA sequence: TGTGCCAGCCCCTCCGGACCCTATGGCTACACCTTC. It yields the protein CASPSGPYGYTF. V usage is TRBV2 and J usage is TRBJ1-2; D is undetermined. V was clipped by 8 bases and J by 4 bases, with 11 bases between them. The CDR3 contains 12 residues. CDR1 SNHLY and CDR2 FYNNEI come from the germline V gene.

The V gene is TRBV6-2 or TRBV6-3, the J gene TRBJ1-1; 7 nucleotides match TRBD1. The CDR3 runs 12 residues. Germline-derived CDR1 and CDR2 are MNHEY and SVGEGT. V gave up 7 bases and J gave up 8 bases; unmatched junction bases: 7. DNA for the CDR3: TGTGCCAGCAACATTGGACAGGAAGAAGCTTTCTTT. Encoded protein: CASNIGQEEAFF.

This clonotype occurred a few times. The genes are TRBV19 and TRBJ2-2; TRBD1 is a possible D gene (6 bases). This CDR3 has 14 residues. Trimming stripped 4 bases from V and 4 bases from J, with 10 bases between. Germline loops: CDR1 LNHDA, CDR2 SQIVND (reference sequence). CDR3 in DNA: TGTGCCAGTAGTACTTCAGGGGTCACCGGGGAGCTGTTTTTT. Its protein product is CASSTSGVTGELFF.

V and J are TRBV12-3 or TRBV12-4 and TRBJ1-4, with D possibly matching TRBD1 (6 bases). The CDR3 extends over 14 amino acids. Trimming took off 5 bases at V and 6 bases at J, with 13 bases between the two ends. The CDR3 is CASSAGAEDEKLFF. The CDR3 coding sequence is TGTGCCAGCAGTGCGGGGGCCGAGGATGAAAAACTGTTTTTT.

This clonotype occurred a few times. The chain employs TRBV27 and TRBJ1-5, with 8 bases that match TRBD1. Germline V CDR1 and CDR2: MNHEY, SMNVEV (reference sequence). Trimming at V came to 2 bases and at J to 7 bases, leaving 4 bases not matched to a gene. This CDR3 is built from 14 residues. CDR3 in DNA: TGTGCCAGCAGTTTAAACAGGGGGGTGCAGCCCCAGCATTTT. Translating gives CASSLNRGVQPQHF.

In this sample, this clonotype turned up a few times. This sequence joins TRBV10-3 and TRBJ2-1; weak D call: TRBD1 (7 bases). V was trimmed by 6 bases and J by 4 bases, leaving 16 bases between them. This CDR3 is 15 amino acids long. The germline V gene has CDR1 ENHRY and CDR2 SYGVKD. CDR3 protein: CAIRTTGDSYNEQFF. In nucleotides, the CDR3 is TGTGCCATCAGGACCACAGGGGACTCTTACAATGAGCAGTTCTTC.

This clonotype was observed a handful of times. The genes are TRBV7-2 and TRBJ2-1; TRBD1 matches 8 bases. Unmatched junction bases numbered 14, after V lost 2 bases and J lost 5 bases. This CDR3 has 18 amino acids. Germline CDR1 is SGHTA and CDR2 is FQGNSA. This CDR3 reads CASSLRPVDRGRDNEQFF. For the CDR3, the DNA is TGTGCCAGCAGCTTACGCCCTGTAGACAGGGGCAGGGACAATGAGCAGTTCTTC.

This clonotype was recorded a few times. The chain uses TRBV6-5 and TRBJ2-5; tentatively, D is TRBD1 (5 bases). This CDR3 has 15 amino acids. CDR1 and CDR2 (germline): MNHEY, SVGAGI. The V and J ends lost 1 base and 5 bases respectively, with 14 bases between them. CDR3 bases: TGTGCCAGCAGTTACTTCCAGGGTATGGGGGAGACCCAGTACTTC. Amino acid sequence: CASSYFQGMGETQYF.

There are many counts of this clonotype. The chain recombines TRBV6-6 with TRBJ1-2; D remains ambiguous. CDR3 length: 12 residues. Per germline, CDR1 MNHNY and CDR2 SVGAGI (reference sequence). Trimming stripped 2 bases from V and 6 bases from J, with 7 bases between. CDR3 loop: CASSYERNGYTF. The DNA for the CDR3 is TGTGCCAGCAGTTACGAAAGGAATGGCTACACCTTC.

This clonotype was recorded at least ten times. The chain combines TRBV6-5 with TRBJ1-4, with D tentatively TRBD1 (5 bases). The CDR3 loop spans 15 amino acids. The ends were cut back, 0 bases at V and 8 bases at J, with 13 bases in the middle. The germline gives CDR1 MNHEY, CDR2 SVGAGI. This CDR3 reads CASSYSTQGREKLFF. The DNA for the CDR3 is TGTGCCAGCAGTTACTCGACCCAGGGCAGGGAAAAACTGTTTTTT.

This clonotype was seen ten or more times. V usage is TRBV7-9 and J usage is TRBJ2-7; tentatively, D is TRBD2 (5 bases). Trimming removed 2 bases at V and 5 bases at J, with 10 bases between. The CDR3 extends over 13 amino acids. Germline CDR1 SEHNR, CDR2 FQNEAQ (reference sequence). In DNA, the CDR3 is TGTGCCAGCAGCTTATCTGCCGGGGACGAGCAGTACGTC. Residues: CASSLSAGDEQYV.

This chain joins TRBV27 and TRBJ2-3; D might be TRBD1 (5 bases). The germline V gene has CDR1 MNHEY and CDR2 SMNVEV (reference sequence). The CDR3 loop spans 20 amino acids. V lost 2 bases to trimming and J lost 6 bases, with 30 bases between them. For the CDR3, the DNA is TGTGCCAGCAGTTTAATTTTCGTTGGGCAGGGAAGCTCGAAGTGGGATACGCAGTATTTT. Translating gives CASSLIFVGQGSSKWDTQYF.

This chain uses TRBV18 with TRBJ2-7, with 7 bases identical to TRBD1. J gave up 0 bases and V 3 bases, and 8 bases lay outside the gene matches. Germline V gene lookup returns CDR1 KGHSH and CDR2 LQKENI. The CDR3 runs 16 residues. The CDR3 DNA reads TGTGCCAGCTCACCTACAGACAGGGTAAGCTCCTACGAGCAGTACTTC. It translates to CASSPTDRVSSYEQYF.